This T cell receptor beta chain originates from a study of cytomegalovirus exposure and HLA in healthy donors. Overall study findings and caveats: An analysis that came later showed most CMV-associated TCR beta chains appearing HLA-restricted. A later analysis linked a missense variant in DCLRE1C to the trimming of TCR beta V and J genes.

Details on this clone: Its antigen is undetermined.

The study ran its PCR with 60 Vbeta and 13 Jbeta primers. TCRdb's copy holds only in-frame clones and misses some; the assay was immunoSEQ multiplex PCR. The sample contains under 70,000 clones, roughly two thirds of which appear only once. CDR3 length: 11 residues. Deletions cut 4 bases from V and 12 bases from J, with 10 bases between. Per germline, CDR1 SGHAT and CDR2 FQNNGV. The V and J genes are TRBV11-2 and TRBJ2-4; no reliable D call. This clonotype was obtained from a young woman in good health and CMV-seronegative. Specimen: PBMCs. The CDR3 DNA sequence: TGTGCCAGCAGCTCCCAACTAAATCAGTACTTC. Translation gives CASSSQLNQYF.